What follows describes a single T cell receptor beta chain. Its specific antigen is unknown. Base-call qualities are not available, and no considerably larger clone is one nucleotide away. The sample comes from a study of blood T cell repertoires in COVID-19 (dated by TCRdb to the early 2020s). General notes on the study: Samples from collaborators originated in the United States, Italy and Spain and spanned both the acute and convalescent phases of COVID-19. The dataset comprised deeply sampled blood TCRbeta repertoires from subjects exposed to, actively infected with, or recovered from COVID-19. The repertoires were released in a freely available public database intended as a resource for research on the immune response to SARS-CoV-2. The samples were drawn from the first 160 participants of the ongoing ImmuneRACE study and from 1,254 subjects provided by 6 global collaborators. The prospective study material was composed of cDNA or gDNA derived from T cells, B-cell-depleted T cells, or PBMCs. The sample metadata nearly always contained a de-identified subject ID, COVID-19 status, age in years and sex. Where HLA class I and class II types were available, the types were taken from metadata supplied by the sample provider, not from assay-based typing. What the research found in general, with its limitations: How much clinical and demographic metadata was included differed by source and by participant, and the metadata was provided uncurated.

Based on the germline V gene (reference sequence), the CDR1 and CDR2 sequences are GTSNPN and SVGIG. Including the terminal cysteine and phenylalanine, the CDR3 comprises 12 residues. Just the 36-base CDR3 DNA is kept, in frame starting at base 1. Collaborating institutions collected whole blood in K2EDTA tubes following their own protocols. For TCRbeta analysis, collaborators shipped samples as frozen whole blood, isolated PBMCs, or DNA extracted from either of those sample types. The immunoSEQ Assay, a bias-controlled multiplex PCR, was used to amplify TCRbeta CDR3 regions from genomic DNA. For the original study's pipeline: The number of nucleated cells in each sample was estimated from the amplification of reference gene primers within the assay. To quantify the absolute abundance of each unique TCRbeta CDR3 rearrangement, sequence reads were collapsed and filtered. For each sample, productive Simpson clonality was calculated as the square root of Simpson's diversity index across productive rearrangements. TCRdb took over this immuneACCESS table, retaining in-frame rearrangements with V and J assigned. Such tables are incomplete; in checked studies, under half of the missing clones stem from an unresolved V gene, and the remainder is unexplained. For V, J and clone size, that table is used; D and trimming come from the DNA. This sample has around 70,000 clones in its table, and 80% to 95% of those were observed once. The ten largest account for approximately 4.8% of the sample.

The sequencing sample was made of peripheral blood. This TCR was sampled from a woman aged 55-70 years with active COVID-19. The V and J genes are TRBV30 and TRBJ1-2; TRBD1 is perhaps the D gene, given 5 matching bases. At the DNA level, the sequence is TGTGCTTGGGCGGTCGGCGGGGCTGGCTACACCTTC. It codes for CAWAVGGAGYTF.